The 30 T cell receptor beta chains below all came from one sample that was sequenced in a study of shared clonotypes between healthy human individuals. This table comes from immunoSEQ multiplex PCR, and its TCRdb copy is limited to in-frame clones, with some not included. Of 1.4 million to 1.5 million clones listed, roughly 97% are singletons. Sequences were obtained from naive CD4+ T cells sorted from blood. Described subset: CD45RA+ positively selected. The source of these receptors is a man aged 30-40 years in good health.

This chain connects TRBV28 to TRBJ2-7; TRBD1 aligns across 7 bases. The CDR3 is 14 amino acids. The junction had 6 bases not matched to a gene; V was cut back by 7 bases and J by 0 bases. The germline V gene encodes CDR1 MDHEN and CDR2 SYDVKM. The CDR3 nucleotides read TGTGCCAGCAAGGGGACAGCGACCTCCTACGAGCAGTACTTC. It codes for CASKGTATSYEQYF.

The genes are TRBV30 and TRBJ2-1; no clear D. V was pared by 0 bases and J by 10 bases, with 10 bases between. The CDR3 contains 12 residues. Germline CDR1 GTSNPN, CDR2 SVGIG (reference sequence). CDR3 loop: CAWSVAPGEQFF. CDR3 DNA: TGTGCCTGGAGTGTAGCCCCCGGGGAGCAGTTCTTC. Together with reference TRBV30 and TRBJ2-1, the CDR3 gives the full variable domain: SQTIHQWPATLVQPVGSPLSLECTVEGTSNPNLYWYRQAAGRGLQLLFYSVGIGQISSEVPQNLSASRPQDRQFILSSKKLLLSDSGFYLCAWSVAPGEQFFGPGTRLTVL.

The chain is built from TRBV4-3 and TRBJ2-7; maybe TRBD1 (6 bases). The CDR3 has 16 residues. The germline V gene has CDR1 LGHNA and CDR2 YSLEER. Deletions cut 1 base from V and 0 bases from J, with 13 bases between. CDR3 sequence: CASSQGRTGSSYEQYF. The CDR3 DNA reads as TGCGCCAGCAGCCAAGGTCGTACAGGGAGCTCCTACGAGCAGTACTTC.

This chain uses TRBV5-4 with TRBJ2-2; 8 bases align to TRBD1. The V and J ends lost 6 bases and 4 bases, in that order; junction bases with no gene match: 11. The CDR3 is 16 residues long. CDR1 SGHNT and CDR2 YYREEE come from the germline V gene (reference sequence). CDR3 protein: CASTDQGAMITGELFF. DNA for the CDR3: TGTGCCAGCACAGACCAGGGGGCGATGATCACCGGGGAGCTGTTTTTT.

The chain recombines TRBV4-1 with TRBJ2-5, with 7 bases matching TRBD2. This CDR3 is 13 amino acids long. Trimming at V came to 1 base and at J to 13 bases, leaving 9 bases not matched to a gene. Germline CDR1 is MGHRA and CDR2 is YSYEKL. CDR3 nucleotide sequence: TGCGCCAGCAGCCAAGGGGGAGGGGACGGGCTGTACTTC. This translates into CASSQGGGDGLYF.

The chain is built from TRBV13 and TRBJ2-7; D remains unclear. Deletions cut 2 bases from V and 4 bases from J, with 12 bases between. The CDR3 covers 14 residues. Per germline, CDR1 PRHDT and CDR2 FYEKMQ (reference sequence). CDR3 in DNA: TGTGCCAGCAGCTTATCTTCCTCCTCTTACGAGCAGTACTTC. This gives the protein CASSLSSSSYEQYF. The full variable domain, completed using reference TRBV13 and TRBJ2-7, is AAGVIQSPRHLIKEKRETATLKCYPIPRHDTVYWYQQGPGQDPQFLISFYEKMQSDKGSIPDRFSAQQFSDYHSELNMSSLELGDSALYFCASSLSSSSYEQYFGPGTRLTVT.

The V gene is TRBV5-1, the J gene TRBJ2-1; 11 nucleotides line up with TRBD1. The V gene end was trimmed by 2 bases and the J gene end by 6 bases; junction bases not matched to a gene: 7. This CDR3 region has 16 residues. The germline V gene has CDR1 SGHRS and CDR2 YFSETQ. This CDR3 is CASSFGDRGSVNEQFF. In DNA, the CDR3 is TGCGCCAGCAGCTTCGGGGACAGGGGGTCGGTCAATGAGCAGTTCTTC.

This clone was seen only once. CDR3 region: CASSSKMSIGVRNQPQHF. The CDR3 region has the DNA TGTGCCAGCAGTTCAAAAATGTCTATAGGGGTACGGAATCAGCCCCAGCATTTT. The rearrangement joins TRBV27 to TRBJ1-5; D might be TRBD1 (5 bases). CDR3 length: 18 amino acids. CDR1 is MNHEY and CDR2 is SMNVEV in the germline V gene (reference sequence). Trimming took 4 bases from V and 4 from J, leaving 23 bases between them.

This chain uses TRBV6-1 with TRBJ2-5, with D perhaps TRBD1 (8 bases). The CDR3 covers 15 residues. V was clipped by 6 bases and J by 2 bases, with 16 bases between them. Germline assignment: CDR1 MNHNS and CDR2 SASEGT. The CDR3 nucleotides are TGTGCCAGCAGAGCGGGACAGGCGGGGCAAGAGACCCAGTACTTC. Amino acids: CASRAGQAGQETQYF.

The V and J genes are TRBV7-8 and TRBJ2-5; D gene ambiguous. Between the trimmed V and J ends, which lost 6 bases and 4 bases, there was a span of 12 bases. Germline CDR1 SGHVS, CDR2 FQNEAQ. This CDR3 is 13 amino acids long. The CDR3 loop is CASSHGPGETQYF. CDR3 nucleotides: TGTGCCAGCAGTCATGGACCGGGAGAGACCCAGTACTTC.

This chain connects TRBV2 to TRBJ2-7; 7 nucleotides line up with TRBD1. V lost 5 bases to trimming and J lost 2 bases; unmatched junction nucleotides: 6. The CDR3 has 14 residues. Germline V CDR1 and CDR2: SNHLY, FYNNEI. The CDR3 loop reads CASSQDRRAYEQYF. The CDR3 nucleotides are TGTGCCAGCAGTCAGGACAGGCGAGCCTACGAGCAGTACTTC.

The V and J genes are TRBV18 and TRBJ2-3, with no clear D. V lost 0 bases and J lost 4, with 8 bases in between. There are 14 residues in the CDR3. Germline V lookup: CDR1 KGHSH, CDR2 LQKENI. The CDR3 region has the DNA TGTGCCAGCTCACCACCTAAGGTCCCAGATACGCAGTATTTT. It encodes CASSPPKVPDTQYF. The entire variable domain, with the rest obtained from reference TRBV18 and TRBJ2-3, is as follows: NAGVMQNPRHLVRRRGQEARLRCSPMKGHSHVYWYRQLPEEGLKFMVYLQKENIIDESGMPKERFSAEFPKEGPSILRIQQVVRGDSAAYFCASSPPKVPDTQYFGPGTRLTVL.

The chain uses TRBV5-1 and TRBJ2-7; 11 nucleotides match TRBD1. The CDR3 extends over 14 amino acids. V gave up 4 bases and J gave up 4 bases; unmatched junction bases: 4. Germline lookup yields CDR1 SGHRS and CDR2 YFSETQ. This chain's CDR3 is CASSIGQGAYEQYF. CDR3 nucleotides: TGCGCCAGCAGCATAGGACAGGGGGCTTACGAGCAGTACTTC.

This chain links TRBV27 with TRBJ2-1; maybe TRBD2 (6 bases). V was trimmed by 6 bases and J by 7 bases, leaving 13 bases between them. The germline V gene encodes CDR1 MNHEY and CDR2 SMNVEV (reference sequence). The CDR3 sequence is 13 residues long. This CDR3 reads CASRGHGGNEQFF. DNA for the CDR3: TGTGCCAGCAGGGGGCACGGGGGAAATGAGCAGTTCTTC.

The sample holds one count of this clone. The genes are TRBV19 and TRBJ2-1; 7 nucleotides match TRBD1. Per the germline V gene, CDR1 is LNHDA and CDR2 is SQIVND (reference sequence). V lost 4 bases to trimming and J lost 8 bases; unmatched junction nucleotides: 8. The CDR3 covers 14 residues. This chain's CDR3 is CASSTWDSGYEQFF. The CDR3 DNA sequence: TGTGCCAGTAGTACATGGGACAGTGGGTATGAGCAGTTCTTC.

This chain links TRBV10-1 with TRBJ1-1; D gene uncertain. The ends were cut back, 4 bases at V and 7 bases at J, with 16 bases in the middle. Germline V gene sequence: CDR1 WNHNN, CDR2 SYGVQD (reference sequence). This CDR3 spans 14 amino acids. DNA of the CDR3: TGCGCCAGCAGTGCGGGGTTCCAAGGACGTGAAGCTTTCTTT. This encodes CASSAGFQGREAFF.

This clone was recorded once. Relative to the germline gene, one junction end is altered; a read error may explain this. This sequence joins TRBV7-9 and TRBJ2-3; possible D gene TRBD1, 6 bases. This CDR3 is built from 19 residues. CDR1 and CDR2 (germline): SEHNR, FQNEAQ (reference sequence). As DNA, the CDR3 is TGTGCCAGCAGATTAGGGACAATAATATGGGAGAGATCGGCAGATACGCAGTATTTT. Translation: CASRLGTIIWERSADTQYF.

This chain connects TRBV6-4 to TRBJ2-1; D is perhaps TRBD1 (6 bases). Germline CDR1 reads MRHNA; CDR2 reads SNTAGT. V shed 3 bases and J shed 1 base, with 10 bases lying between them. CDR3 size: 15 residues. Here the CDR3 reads CASSEQGPSYNEQFF. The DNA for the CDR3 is TGTGCCAGCAGTGAACAGGGTCCGTCCTACAATGAGCAGTTCTTC.

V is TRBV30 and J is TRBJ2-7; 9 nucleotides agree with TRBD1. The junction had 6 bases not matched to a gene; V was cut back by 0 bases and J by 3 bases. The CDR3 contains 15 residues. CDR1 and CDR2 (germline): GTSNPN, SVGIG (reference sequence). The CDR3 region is CAWSVRGTGNYEQYF. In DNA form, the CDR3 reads TGTGCCTGGAGTGTCAGGGGGACAGGGAACTACGAGCAGTACTTC.

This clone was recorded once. The CDR3 sequence is CASSHRWGAGGYTF. CDR3 in DNA: TGCGCCAGCAGTCATCGGTGGGGGGCAGGCGGCTACACCTTC. The chain carries TRBV4-1 and TRBJ1-2, with D maybe TRBD1 (6 bases). This CDR3 contains 14 residues. Germline V lookup: CDR1 MGHRA, CDR2 YSYEKL. The germline V and J ends were trimmed by 6 bases and 8 bases, with 19 bases remaining between them.

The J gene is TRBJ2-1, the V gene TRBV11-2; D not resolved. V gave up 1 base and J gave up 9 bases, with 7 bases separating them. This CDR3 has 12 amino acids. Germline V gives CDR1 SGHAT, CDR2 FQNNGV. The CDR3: CASSLAASEQFF. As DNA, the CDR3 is TGTGCCAGCAGCTTAGCGGCTAGTGAGCAGTTCTTC. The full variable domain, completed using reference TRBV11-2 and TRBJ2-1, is EAGVAQSPRYKIIEKRQSVAFWCNPISGHATLYWYQQILGQGPKLLIQFQNNGVVDDSQLPKDRFSAERLKGVDSTLKIQPAKLEDSAVYLCASSLAASEQFFGPGTRLTVL.

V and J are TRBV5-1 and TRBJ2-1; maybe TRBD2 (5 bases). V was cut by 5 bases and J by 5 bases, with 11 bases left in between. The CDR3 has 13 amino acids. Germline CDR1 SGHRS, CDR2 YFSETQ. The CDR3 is CASRRTSDNEQFF. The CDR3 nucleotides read TGCGCCAGCAGACGGACTTCTGACAATGAGCAGTTCTTC.

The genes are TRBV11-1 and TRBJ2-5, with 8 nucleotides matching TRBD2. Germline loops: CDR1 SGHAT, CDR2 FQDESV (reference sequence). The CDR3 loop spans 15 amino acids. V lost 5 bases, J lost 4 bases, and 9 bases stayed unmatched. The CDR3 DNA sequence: TGTGCCAGCAGCCGACCTCGGGGGGGGAGAGAGACCCAGTACTTC. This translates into CASSRPRGGRETQYF.

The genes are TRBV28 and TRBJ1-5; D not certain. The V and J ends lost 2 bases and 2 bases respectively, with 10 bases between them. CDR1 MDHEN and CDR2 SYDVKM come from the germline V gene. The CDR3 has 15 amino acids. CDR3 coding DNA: TGTGCCAGCAGTTTAGGTGGGATGCGCAATCAGCCCCAGCATTTT. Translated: CASSLGGMRNQPQHF.

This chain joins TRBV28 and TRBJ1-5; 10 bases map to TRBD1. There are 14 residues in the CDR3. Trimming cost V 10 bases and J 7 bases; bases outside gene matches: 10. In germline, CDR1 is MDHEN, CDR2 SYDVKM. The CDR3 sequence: CANADRGTIQPQHF. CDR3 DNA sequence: TGTGCCAACGCGGACAGGGGGACGATCCAGCCCCAGCATTTT.

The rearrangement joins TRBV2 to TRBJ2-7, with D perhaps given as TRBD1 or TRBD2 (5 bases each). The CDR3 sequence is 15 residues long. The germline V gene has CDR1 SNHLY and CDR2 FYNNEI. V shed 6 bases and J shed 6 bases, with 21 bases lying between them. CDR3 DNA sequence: TGTGCCAGCAGGTACGGGACCGAGGGGAGTTCCGAGCAGTACTTC. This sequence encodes CASRYGTEGSSEQYF.

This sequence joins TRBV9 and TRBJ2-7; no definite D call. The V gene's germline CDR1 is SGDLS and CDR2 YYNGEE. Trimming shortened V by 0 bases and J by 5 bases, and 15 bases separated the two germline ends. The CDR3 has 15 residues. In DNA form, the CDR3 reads TGTGCCAGCAGCGTAGGTTCCAGGCCCTTTGACGAGCAGTACTTC. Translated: CASSVGSRPFDEQYF.

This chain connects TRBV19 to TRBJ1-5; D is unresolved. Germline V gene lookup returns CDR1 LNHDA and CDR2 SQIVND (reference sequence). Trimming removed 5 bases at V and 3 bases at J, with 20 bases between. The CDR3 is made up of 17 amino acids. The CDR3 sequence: CASSPIQGQRINQPQHF. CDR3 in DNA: TGTGCCAGTAGTCCAATACAAGGCCAGAGAATCAATCAGCCCCAGCATTTT.

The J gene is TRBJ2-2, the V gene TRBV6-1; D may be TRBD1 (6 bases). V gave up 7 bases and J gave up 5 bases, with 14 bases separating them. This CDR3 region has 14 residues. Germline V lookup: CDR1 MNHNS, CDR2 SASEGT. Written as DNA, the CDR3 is TGTGCCAGCACCGTCAGGGGTGGGACCGGGGAGCTGTTTTTT. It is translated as CASTVRGGTGELFF.

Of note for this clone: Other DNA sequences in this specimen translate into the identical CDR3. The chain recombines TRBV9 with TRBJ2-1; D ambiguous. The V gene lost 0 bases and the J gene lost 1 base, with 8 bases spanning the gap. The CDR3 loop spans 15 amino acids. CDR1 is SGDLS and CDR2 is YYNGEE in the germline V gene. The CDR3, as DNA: TGTGCCAGCAGCGTAGAAGGCAGGTCCTACAATGAGCAGTTCTTC. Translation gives CASSVEGRSYNEQFF.